The rows below give T cell receptor beta chains drawn from one sample of a study of identifying expanded T cells in peripheral blood. The repertoire was sequenced with immunoSEQ multiplex PCR; TCRdb's copy has only in-frame clones and lacks some. The sample includes 95,000 to 100,000 clones, roughly 85% of them seen just once. The sample was blood. The receptors originated from a person between 18 and 69 years old in good health. Both conserved end residues are part of each CDR3. Each record gives: V gene, clone size, D gene, J gene, CDR3 protein, CDR3 DNA. D genes are given only for firm matches. Part of the rows lack a size; the others show once, few, many or a class for expanded clones.

TRBV21-1,.,.,TRBJ1-2,CASNWDELWGYTF,TGTGCCAGCAACTGGGACGAACTATGGGGCTACACCTTC
TRBV5-1,.,TRBD1,TRBJ2-7,CASSLTGVSYEQYF,TGCGCCAGCAGCTTGACAGGGGTTTCCTACGAGCAGTACTTC
TRBV27,.,TRBD2,TRBJ2-1,CASSPTTSGGGNNEQFF,TGTGCCAGCAGTCCAACAACTAGCGGGGGAGGCAACAATGAGCAGTTCTTC
TRBV6-1,few,.,TRBJ2-2,CASSENRGQELFF,TGTGCCAGCAGTGAAAATCGAGGGCAGGAGCTGTTTTTT
TRBV27,.,TRBD1,TRBJ1-4,CASSKDGTGYEKLFF,TGTGCCAGCAGTAAGGATGGGACAGGGTACGAAAAACTGTTTTTT
TRBV4-2,.,.,TRBJ1-6,CASSHVGRGNSPLHF,TGTGCCAGCAGCCACGTGGGACGGGGAAATTCACCCCTCCACTTT
TRBV7-9,.,.,TRBJ2-5,CASSFFTDWYQETQYF,TGTGCCAGCAGCTTTTTCACCGATTGGTACCAAGAGACCCAGTACTTC
TRBV5-1,few,.,TRBJ1-1,CASKRGTRNTEAFF,TGCGCCAGCAAGCGGGGCACCCGGAACACTGAAGCTTTCTTT
TRBV7-6,.,.,TRBJ2-3,CASSGRRGTGTDTQYF,TGTGCCAGCAGCGGTCGTCGAGGAACTGGCACAGATACGCAGTATTTT
TRBV18,.,.,TRBJ2-6,CASSHTGYGANVLTF,TGTGCCAGCTCCCACACAGGGTATGGGGCCAACGTCCTGACTTTC
TRBV2,.,.,TRBJ2-3,CASRGGHVPDPRGSTTDTQYF,TGTGCCAGCAGGGGGGGGCATGTCCCCGACCCCAGGGGCTCGACCACAGATACGCAGTATTTT
TRBV5-4,.,.,TRBJ2-7,CATTPGRGSLYEQYF,TGTGCCACCACACCGGGGCGGGGTTCTCTATACGAGCAGTACTTC
TRBV29-1,once,.,TRBJ1-5,CSVGRRCRWDNQPQHF,TGCAGCGTTGGCCGCCGGTGCCGATGGGACAATCAGCCCCAGCATTTT
TRBV7-9,.,.,TRBJ2-5,CASSPTGTQETQYF,TGTGCCAGCAGCCCCACCGGGACCCAAGAGACCCAGTACTTC